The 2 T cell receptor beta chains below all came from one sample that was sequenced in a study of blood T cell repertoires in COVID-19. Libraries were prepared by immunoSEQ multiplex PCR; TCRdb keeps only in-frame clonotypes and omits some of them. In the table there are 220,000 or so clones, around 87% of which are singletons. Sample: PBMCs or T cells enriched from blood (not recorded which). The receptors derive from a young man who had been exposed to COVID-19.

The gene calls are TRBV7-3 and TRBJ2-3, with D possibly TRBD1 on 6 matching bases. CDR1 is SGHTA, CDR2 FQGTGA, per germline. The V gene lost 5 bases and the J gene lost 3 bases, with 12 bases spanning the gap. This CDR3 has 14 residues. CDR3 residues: CASSQGWGTDTQYF. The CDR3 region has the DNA TGTGCCAGCAGCCAGGGGTGGGGGACAGATACGCAGTATTTT.

CDR3 protein: CAWSVRGGNSGNTIYF. The DNA of the CDR3 is TGTGCCTGGAGTGTACGGGGGGGGAACTCTGGAAACACCATATATTTT. The chain recombines TRBV30 with TRBJ1-3; a weak D match, TRBD1 (5 bases). Germline V CDR1 and CDR2: GTSNPN, SVGIG (reference sequence). The CDR3 spans 16 residues. V dropped 0 bases and J dropped 0 bases, with 12 bases sitting between them.